This T cell receptor (beta chain) appears in the sequencing data of a study of T cell responses to AZD1222 COVID-19 vaccine. Broader study findings: Spike-specific TCR breadth and depth both grew after two AZD1222 doses. Repertoire sampling happened only post peak T cell response.

The repertoire was sequenced with immunoSEQ multiplex PCR; TCRdb's copy has only in-frame clones and lacks some. Found here are over 140,000 clones, roughly 92% of them singletons; the top ten hold around 3.5%. Of note for this clone: The target antigen is unknown.

The germline V gene has CDR1 MNHEY and CDR2 SVGAGI. Between the trimmed V and J ends, which lost 11 bases and 5 bases, there was a span of 19 bases. The CDR3 has 14 residues. The chain uses TRBV6-5 and TRBJ2-1; weak D call: TRBD2 (7 bases). Sequencing used peripheral blood, obtained 28 days after the second AZD1222 dose. This TCR was sampled from an adult who received the AZD1222 COVID-19 vaccine. CDR3 in amino acids: CASRRGRDNNEQFF. The DNA for the CDR3 is TGTGCCTCCCGGAGGGGGAGGGACAACAATGAGCAGTTCTTC.